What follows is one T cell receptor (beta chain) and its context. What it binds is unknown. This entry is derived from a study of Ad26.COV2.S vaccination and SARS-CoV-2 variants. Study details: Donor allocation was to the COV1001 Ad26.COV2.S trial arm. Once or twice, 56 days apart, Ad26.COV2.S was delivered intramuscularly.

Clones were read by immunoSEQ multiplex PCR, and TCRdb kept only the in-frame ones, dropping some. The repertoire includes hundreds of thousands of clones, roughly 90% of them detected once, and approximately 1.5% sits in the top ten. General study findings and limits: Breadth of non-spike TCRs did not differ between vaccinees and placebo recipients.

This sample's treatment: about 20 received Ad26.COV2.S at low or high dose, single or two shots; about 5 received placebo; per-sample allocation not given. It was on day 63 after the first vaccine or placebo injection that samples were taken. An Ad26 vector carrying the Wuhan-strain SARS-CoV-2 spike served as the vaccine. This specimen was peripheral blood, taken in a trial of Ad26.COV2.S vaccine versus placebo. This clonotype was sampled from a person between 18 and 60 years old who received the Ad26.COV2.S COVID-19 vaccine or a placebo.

The DNA for the CDR3 is TGTGCCAGCAGCTTGGGGGCGAGAGGGATCGATTCACCCCTCCACTTT. Translating gives CASSLGARGIDSPLHF. This chain links TRBV5-4 with TRBJ1-6; D unresolved. V gave up 0 bases and J gave up 8 bases, with 15 bases separating them. The CDR3 totals 16 residues. Germline V gives CDR1 SGHNT, CDR2 YYREEE (reference sequence). Drawing the rest from reference TRBV5-4 and TRBJ1-6, the complete variable domain is ETGVTQSPTHLIKTRGQQVTLRCSSQSGHNTVSWYQQALGQGPQFIFQYYREEENGRGNFPPRFSGLQFPNYSSELNVNALELDDSALYLCASSLGARGIDSPLHFGNGTRLTVT.